This TCR beta chain was recorded in a study of T-cell memory formation after mild COVID-19. Study background: For the most part, TCR clusters were specific to one donor.

Germline assignment: CDR1 SNHLY and CDR2 FYNNEI. V shed 7 bases, J shed 4 bases, and the junction held 7 bases outside the gene matches. The CDR3 is 15 residues long. This clonotype was observed at least ten times. The antigen is unknown. TCRdb processed the 5' RACE reads anew with MiXCR; each CDR3 protein has one entry. The table lists 25,000 to 30,000 distinct CDR3 sequences, more than 15% of them singletons, with about 1.4% in the top ten. Study-wide results and caveats: There were some responding clones in pre-infection memory, which suggested that cross-reactive memory had joined. Contracting clones localized mainly to CM and EM when CD4+ and mainly to EMRA when CD8+. Second-wave clones peaking on day 37 lacked confirmed SARS-CoV-2 specificity.

The sequenced sample was PBMCs or a T cell subset sorted from them (not recorded which). This clonotype was sampled from an adult who had mild COVID-19 (a few samples of this study predate the infection). Cell type and time point are not known. This rearrangement joins TRBV2 to TRBJ2-2; 9 bases agree with TRBD1. The CDR3 region is CASNNRGRGTGELFF. DNA for the CDR3: TGTGCCAGCAACAACAGGGGGCGCGGCACCGGGGAGCTGTTTTTT.